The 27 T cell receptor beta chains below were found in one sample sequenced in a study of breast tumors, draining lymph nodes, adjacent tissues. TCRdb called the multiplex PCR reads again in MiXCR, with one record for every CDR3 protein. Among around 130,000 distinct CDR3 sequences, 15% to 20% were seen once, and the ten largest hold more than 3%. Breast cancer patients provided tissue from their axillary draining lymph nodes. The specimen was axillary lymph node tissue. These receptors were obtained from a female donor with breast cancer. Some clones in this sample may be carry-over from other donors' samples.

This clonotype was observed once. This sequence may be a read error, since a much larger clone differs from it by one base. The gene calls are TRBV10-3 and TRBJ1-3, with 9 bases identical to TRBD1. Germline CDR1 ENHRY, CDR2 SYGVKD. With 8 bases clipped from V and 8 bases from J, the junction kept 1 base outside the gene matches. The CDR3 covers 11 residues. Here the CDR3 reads CAIWTGDTIYF. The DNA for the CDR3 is TGTGCCATCTGGACAGGGGACACCATATATTTT.

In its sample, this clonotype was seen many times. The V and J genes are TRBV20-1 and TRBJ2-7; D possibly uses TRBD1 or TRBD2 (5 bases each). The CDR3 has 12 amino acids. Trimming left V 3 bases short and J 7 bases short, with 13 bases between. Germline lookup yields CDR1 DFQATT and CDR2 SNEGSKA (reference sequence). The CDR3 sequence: CSASGTTGEQYF. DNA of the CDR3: TGCAGTGCTAGCGGGACGACGGGGGAGCAGTACTTC.

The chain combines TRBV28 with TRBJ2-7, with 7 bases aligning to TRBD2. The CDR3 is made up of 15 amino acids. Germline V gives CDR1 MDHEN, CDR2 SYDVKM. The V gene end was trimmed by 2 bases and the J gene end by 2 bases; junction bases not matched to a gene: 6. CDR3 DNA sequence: TGTGCCAGCAGTTTAGCGGGAGCTCTACCCTACGAGCAGTACTTC. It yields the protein CASSLAGALPYEQYF.

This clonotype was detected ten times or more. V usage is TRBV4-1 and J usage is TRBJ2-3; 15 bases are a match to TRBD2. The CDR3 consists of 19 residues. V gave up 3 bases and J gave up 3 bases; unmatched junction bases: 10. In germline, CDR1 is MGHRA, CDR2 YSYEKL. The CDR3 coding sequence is TGCGCCAGCAGCCATGGCGTTGGACTAGCGGGGGGGTTAACAGATACGCAGTATTTT. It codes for CASSHGVGLAGGLTDTQYF.

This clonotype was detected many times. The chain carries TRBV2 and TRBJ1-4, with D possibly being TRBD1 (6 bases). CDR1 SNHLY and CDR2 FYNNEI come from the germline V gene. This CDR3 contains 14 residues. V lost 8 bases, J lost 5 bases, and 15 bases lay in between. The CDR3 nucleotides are TGTGCCAGCCGCCCGGAAGGGGGAAATGAAAAACTGTTTTTT. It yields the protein CASRPEGGNEKLFF. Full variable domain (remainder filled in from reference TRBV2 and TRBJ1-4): EPEVTQTPSHQVTQMGQEVILRCVPISNHLYFYWYRQILGQKVEFLVSFYNNEISEKSEIFDDQFSVERPDGSNFTLKIRSTKLEDSAMYFCASRPEGGNEKLFFGSGTQLSVL.

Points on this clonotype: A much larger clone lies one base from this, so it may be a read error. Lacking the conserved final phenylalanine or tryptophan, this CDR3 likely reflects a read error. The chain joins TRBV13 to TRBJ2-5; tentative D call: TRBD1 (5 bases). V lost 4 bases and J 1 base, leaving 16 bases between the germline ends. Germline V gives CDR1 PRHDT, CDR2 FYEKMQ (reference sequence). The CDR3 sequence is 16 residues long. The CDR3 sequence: CASSSLGLGAQETQYL. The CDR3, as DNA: TGTGCCAGCAGCTCTCTAGGGTTAGGGGCCCAAGAGACCCAGTACCTC.

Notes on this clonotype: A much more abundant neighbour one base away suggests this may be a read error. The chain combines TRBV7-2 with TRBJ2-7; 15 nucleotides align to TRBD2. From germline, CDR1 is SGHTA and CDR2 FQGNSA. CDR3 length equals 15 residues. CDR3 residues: CAGSLGLAGGGEQYF. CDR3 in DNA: TGTGCCGGCAGCTTAGGACTAGCGGGAGGGGGCGAGCAGTACTTC.

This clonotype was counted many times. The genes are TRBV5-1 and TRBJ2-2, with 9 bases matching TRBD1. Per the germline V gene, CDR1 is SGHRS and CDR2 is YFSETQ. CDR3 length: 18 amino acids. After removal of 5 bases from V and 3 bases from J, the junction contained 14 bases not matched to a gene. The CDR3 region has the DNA TGCGCCAGCAGTCGGACCGGGACAGGGAGGCAGGACACCGGGGAGCTGTTTTTT. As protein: CASSRTGTGRQDTGELFF.

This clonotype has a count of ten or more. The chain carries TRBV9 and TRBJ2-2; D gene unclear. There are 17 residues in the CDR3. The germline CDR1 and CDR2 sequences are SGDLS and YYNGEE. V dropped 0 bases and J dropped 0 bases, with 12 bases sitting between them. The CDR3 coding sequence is TGTGCCAGCAGCGTAGCCCTTTCCACCTCGAACACCGGGGAGCTGTTTTTT. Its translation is CASSVALSTSNTGELFF.

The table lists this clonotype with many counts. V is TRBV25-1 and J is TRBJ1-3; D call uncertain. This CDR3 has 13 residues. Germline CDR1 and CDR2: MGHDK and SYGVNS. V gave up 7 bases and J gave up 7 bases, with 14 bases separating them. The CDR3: CASTDGGRNTIYF. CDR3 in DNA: TGTGCCAGCACCGACGGAGGGAGGAACACCATATATTTT.

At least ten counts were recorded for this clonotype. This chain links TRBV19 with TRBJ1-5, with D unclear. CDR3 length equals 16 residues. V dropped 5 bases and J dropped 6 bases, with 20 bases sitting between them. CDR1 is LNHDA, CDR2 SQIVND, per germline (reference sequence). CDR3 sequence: CASSPFFVRGGQPQHF. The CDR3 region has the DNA TGTGCCAGTAGTCCATTTTTCGTCCGGGGAGGTCAGCCCCAGCATTTT.

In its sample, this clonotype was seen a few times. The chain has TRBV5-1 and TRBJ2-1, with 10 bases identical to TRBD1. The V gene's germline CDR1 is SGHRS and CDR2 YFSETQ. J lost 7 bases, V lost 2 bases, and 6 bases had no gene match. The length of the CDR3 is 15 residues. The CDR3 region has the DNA TGCGCCAGCAGCTTTACCGGGACAGGGGCTAATGAGCAGTTCTTC. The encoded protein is CASSFTGTGANEQFF.

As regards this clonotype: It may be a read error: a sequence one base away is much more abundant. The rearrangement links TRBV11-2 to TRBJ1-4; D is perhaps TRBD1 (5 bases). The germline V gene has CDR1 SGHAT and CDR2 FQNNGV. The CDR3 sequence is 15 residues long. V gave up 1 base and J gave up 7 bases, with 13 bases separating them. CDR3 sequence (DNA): TGTGCCAGCAGCTTAGGACAAGGGGATAGTGAAAAACTGTTTTTT. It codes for CASSLGQGDSEKLFF.

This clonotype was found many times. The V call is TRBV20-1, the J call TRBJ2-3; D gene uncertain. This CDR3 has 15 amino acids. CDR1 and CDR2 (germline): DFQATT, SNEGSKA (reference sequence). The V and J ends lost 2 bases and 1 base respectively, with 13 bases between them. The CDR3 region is CSARFSHRGTDTQYF. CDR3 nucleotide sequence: TGCAGTGCTAGATTTTCCCACCGGGGCACAGATACGCAGTATTTT.

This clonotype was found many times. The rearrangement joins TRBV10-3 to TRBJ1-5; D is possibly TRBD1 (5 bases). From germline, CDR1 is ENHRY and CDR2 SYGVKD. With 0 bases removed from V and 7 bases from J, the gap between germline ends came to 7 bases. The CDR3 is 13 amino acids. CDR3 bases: TGTGCCATCAGTGAGTCCAGGGACCAGCCCCAGCATTTT. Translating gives CAISESRDQPQHF.

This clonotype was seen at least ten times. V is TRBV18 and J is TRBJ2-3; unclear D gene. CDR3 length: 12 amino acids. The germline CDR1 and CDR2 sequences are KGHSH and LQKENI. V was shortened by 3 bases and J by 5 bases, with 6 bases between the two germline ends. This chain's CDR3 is CASSPTGDTQYF. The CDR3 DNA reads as TGTGCCAGCTCACCGACTGGAGATACGCAGTATTTT.

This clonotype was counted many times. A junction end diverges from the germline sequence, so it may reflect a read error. CDR3: CASSQDTGELFF. The CDR3 nucleotides read TGCGCCAGCAGCCAGGACACCGGGGAGCTGTTTTTT. This chain links TRBV3-1 with TRBJ2-2; D gene ambiguous. CDR1 is LGHDT and CDR2 is YNNKEL in the germline V gene (reference sequence). The CDR3 has 12 amino acids. Drawing the rest from reference TRBV3-1 and TRBJ2-2, the complete variable domain is DTAVSQTPKYLVTQMGNDKSIKCEQNLGHDTMYWYKQDSKKFLKIMFSYNNKELIINETVPNRFSPKSPDKAHLNLHINSLELGDSAVYFCASSQDTGELFFGEGSRLTVL.

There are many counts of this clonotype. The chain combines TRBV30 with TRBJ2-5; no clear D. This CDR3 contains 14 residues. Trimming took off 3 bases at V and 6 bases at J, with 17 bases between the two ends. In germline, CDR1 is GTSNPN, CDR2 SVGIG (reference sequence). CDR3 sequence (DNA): TGTGCCTGGAGCGGCGGCGGTTCTAGGAAGACCCAGTACTTC. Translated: CAWSGGGSRKTQYF.

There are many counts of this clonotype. The CDR3 DNA sequence: TGTGCCAGCAGTTACGGGGTGGGGACGTACGAGCAGTACTTC. Its protein product is CASSYGVGTYEQYF. The J gene is TRBJ2-7, the V gene TRBV6-5; D possibly uses TRBD1 or TRBD2 (5 bases each). The CDR3 extends over 14 amino acids. V dropped 2 bases and J dropped 4 bases, with 12 bases sitting between them. The germline gives CDR1 MNHEY, CDR2 SVGAGI.

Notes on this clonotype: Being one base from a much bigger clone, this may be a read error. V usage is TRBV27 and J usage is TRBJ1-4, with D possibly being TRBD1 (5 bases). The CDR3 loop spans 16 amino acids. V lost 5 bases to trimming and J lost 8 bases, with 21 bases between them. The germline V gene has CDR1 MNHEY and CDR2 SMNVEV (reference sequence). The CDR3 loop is CASSPSNRRPGEKLFF. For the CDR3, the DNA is TGTGCCAGCAGTCCTTCGAACAGACGACCAGGGGAAAAACTGTTTTTT.

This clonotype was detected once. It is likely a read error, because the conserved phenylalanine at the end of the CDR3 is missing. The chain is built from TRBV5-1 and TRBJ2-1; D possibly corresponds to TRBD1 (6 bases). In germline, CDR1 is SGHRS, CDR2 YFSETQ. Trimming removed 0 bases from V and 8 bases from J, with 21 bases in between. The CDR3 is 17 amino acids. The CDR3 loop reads CASSLVIGAGVLDEQFL. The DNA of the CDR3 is TGCGCCAGCAGCTTGGTCATTGGGGCAGGGGTTTTGGATGAGCAGTTCCTC.

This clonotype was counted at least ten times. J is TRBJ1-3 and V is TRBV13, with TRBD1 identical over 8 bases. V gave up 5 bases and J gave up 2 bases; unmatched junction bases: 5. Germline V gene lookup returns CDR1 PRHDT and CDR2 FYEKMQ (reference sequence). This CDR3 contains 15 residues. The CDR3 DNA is TGTGCCAGCAGCGCCGACAGGGGCGCTGGAAACACCATATATTTT. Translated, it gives CASSADRGAGNTIYF.

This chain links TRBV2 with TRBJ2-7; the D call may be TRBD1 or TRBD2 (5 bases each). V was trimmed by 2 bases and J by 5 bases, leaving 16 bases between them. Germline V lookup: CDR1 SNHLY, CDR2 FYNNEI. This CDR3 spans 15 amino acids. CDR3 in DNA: TGTGCCAGCAGTGAATCCGGGACGCTCAACCACGAGCAGTACTTC. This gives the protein CASSESGTLNHEQYF.

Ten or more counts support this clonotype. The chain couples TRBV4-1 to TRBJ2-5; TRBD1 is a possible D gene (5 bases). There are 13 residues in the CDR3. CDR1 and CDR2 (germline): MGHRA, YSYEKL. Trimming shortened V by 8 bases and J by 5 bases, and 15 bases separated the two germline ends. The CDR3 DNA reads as TGCGCCAGCCGGGCCCAGGGTCAGGAGACCCAGTACTTC. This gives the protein CASRAQGQETQYF.

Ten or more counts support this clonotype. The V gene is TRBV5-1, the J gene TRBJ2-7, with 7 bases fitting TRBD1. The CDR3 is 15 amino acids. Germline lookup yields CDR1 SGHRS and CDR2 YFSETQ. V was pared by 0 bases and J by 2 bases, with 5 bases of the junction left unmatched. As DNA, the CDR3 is TGCGCCAGCAGCTTGGTCACAGGGGTCACCTACGAGCAGTACTTC. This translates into CASSLVTGVTYEQYF.

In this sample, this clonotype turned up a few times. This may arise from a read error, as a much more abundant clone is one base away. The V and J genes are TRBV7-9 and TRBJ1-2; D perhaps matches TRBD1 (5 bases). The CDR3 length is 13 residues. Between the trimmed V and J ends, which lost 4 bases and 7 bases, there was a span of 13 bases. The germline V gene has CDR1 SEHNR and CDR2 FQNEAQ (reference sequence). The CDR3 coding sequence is TGTGCCAGCAGCTGGACGGGGGTTGGTGGCTACACCTTC. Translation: CASSWTGVGGYTF. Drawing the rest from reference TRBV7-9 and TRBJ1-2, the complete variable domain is DTGVSQNPRHKITKRGQNVTFRCDPISEHNRLYWYRQTLGQGPEFLTYFQNEAQLEKSRLLSDRFSAERPKGSFSTLEIQRTEQGDSAMYLCASSWTGVGGYTFGSGTRLTVV.

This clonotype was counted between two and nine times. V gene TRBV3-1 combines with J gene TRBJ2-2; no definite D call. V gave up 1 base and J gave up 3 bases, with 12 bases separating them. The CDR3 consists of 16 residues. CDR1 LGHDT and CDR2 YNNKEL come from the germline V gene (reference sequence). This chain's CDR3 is CASSQVLGKDTGELFF. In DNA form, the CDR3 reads TGTGCCAGCAGCCAAGTCTTGGGGAAGGACACCGGGGAGCTGTTTTTT.